The clone carrying this TCR beta chain was seen only a few times. Its matching antigen is unknown. The source of the sample is a study of T cell repertoires in cytomegalovirus infection. Study context: Signatures in public TCR beta sequences pointed to both CMV infection and matching HLA type. Study conclusions and caveats: Dominant in the ex vivo response were TCR beta clonotypes restricted by HLA-C and specific for CMV. The cumulative frequency of public TCR beta families distinguished individuals who carried CMV together with the relevant HLA.

Each CDR3 protein gets one entry after TCRdb re-called the reads with MiXCR. The sample lists about 110,000 distinct CDR3 sequences, roughly a tenth occurring once. V was cut by 2 bases and J by 4 bases, with 9 bases left in between. Germline loops: CDR1 WSHSY, CDR2 SAAADI. The CDR3 runs 13 residues. The clonotype was recovered from a human donor in good health (CMV status not recorded). Some clones in this sample may be carry-over from other donors' samples. Sequenced material: PBMCs, sequenced either directly or after in vitro stimulation (not recorded which). This sequence joins TRBV10-2 and TRBJ2-7; D ambiguous. The CDR3: CASSETTKYEQYV. CDR3 nucleotides: TGCGCCAGCAGTGAGACTACTAAATACGAGCAGTACGTC.